These 12 T cell receptor beta chains originate from one sample sequenced in a study of CXCR3-negative and CXCR3-positive naive CD8 T cells. These TCRs are of unknown antigen specificity. Study-level findings and limits: Hydrophobicity of TRB CDR3s was greater in CXCR3-positive naive cells than in CXCR3-negative naive cells.

5' RACE with UMI labels generated the TRB cDNA libraries. TCRdb reprocessed the 5' RACE reads, with one entry per CDR3 protein and no DNA. The record lists approximately 120,000 distinct CDR3 sequences, of which the ten most abundant hold 0.36%. The specimen sequenced was naive CXCR3+ CD8+ T cells from blood. Described subset: CD45RO-CCR7+CD27+CD95- naive CD8+ T cells expressing CXCR3 (TNR3+). These receptors were taken from a human donor in good health. Some clones in this sample may be carry-over from other donors' samples.

The chain carries TRBV11-2 and TRBJ2-7; the D gene TCRdb calls, TRBD2, cannot be checked with no DNA. This CDR3 has 16 residues. In germline, CDR1 is SGHAT, CDR2 FQNNGV. The CDR3 loop is CASSYNGEIFSYEQYF.

J is TRBJ2-7 and V is TRBV28. Germline V CDR1 and CDR2: MDHEN, SYDVKM. This CDR3 has 14 amino acids. The CDR3 sequence: CASSLYGSSYEQYF.

J is TRBJ2-1 and V is TRBV4-1; lacking DNA, the TRBD2 call made by TCRdb goes unchecked. Germline values: CDR1 MGHRA, CDR2 YSYEKL. The CDR3 totals 16 residues. CDR3 sequence reads: CASSLVAGVSYNEQFF.

V usage is TRBV29-1 and J usage is TRBJ2-7; as DNA is missing, the TRBD2 call by TCRdb cannot be tested. The CDR3 sequence is 13 residues long. Germline loops: CDR1 SQVTM, CDR2 ANQGSEA. The CDR3 here is CSVEDSGRGEQYF.

This chain joins TRBV14 and TRBJ2-7. The CDR3 is 13 residues long. Germline values: CDR1 SGHDN, CDR2 FVKESK. The chain's CDR3 is CASSQDLGEEQYF.

The chain joins TRBV7-2 to TRBJ1-1. CDR1 and CDR2 from the germline V gene are SGHTA and FQGNSA. The CDR3 is 14 residues long. CDR3 residues: CASSNLGGNTEAFF.

The chain joins TRBV4-1 to TRBJ2-5; the TCRdb call, TRBD1, lacks DNA for checking. The germline V gene has CDR1 MGHRA and CDR2 YSYEKL. The CDR3 length is 15 residues. This chain's CDR3 is CASSTGGSYQETQYF.

The chain links TRBV19 to TRBJ2-7; the TCRdb D gene call, TRBD2, has no DNA to confirm it. This CDR3 is built from 17 residues. Germline V gene lookup returns CDR1 LNHDA and CDR2 SQIVND (reference sequence). CDR3 sequence reads: CASITGLAGKTFYEQYF.

The rearrangement joins TRBV7-9 to TRBJ2-7; TCRdb outputs TRBD1, but without DNA this stays unchecked. This CDR3 region has 14 residues. The V gene's germline CDR1 is SEHNR and CDR2 FQNEAQ (reference sequence). The CDR3 region is CASSPDSYSYEQYF.

CDR3 protein: CASSLGLDTYGQYF. The chain recombines TRBV28 with TRBJ2-7; the TCRdb call, TRBD1, lacks DNA for checking. The CDR3 consists of 14 residues. Germline V CDR1 and CDR2: MDHEN, SYDVKM.

V and J are TRBV4-1 and TRBJ2-3. Germline V CDR1 and CDR2: MGHRA, YSYEKL. This CDR3 is built from 16 residues. The CDR3 sequence is CASSQDLGLSTDTQYF.

The V call is TRBV7-9, the J call TRBJ2-7; TCRdb picks TRBD1, but there is no DNA to check that call. Germline CDR1 SEHNR, CDR2 FQNEAQ (reference sequence). The CDR3 consists of 15 residues. CDR3: CASSLSDRGLGEQYF.